This is a list of T cell receptor beta chains from one sample in a study of OX40 agonist ivuxolimab in advanced cancers. Sequencing used immunoSEQ multiplex PCR; TCRdb keeps in-frame clones, though not all of them. The sample yields some 100,000 clones, under 95% seen once. This specimen was CD4+ or CD8+ T cells sorted from blood, taken in a trial of the OX40 agonist ivuxolimab. These receptors originate from an adult with an advanced solid tumor such as melanoma, head and neck, liver or kidney cancer. The CDR3 runs from the conserved cysteine through the conserved F or W.

V gene,CDR3 protein
TRBV4-3,CASSQKGSSYNEQFF
TRBV21-1,CASSRCPTSGRLETQYF
TRBV28,CASSLPSVDTQYF
TRBV28,CASSLLGSEQFF
TRBV2,CASRDRPSSNEQFF
TRBV7-2,CASSLRDRVGYGYTF
TRBV11-1,CASSLASARTGGKNIQYF
TRBV2,CASSGDSSNQPQHF
TRBV27,CASREGLLQETQYF
TRBV30,CAWSVEGSGEWYF
TRBV18,CASSPSGSYEQYF
TRBV7-2,CASTPRENTGELFF
TRBV11-3,CASSLGISLGGQGAWDTQYF
TRBV30,CAWSVDGLIEKLFF
TRBV5-4,CASSLKLAGASYNEQFF
TRBV4-1,CASSQVSGQGRNQPQHF
TRBV6-5,CASSYSYPPKDEQYF
TRBV5-6,CASSLAGRGSYNEQFF
TRBV6-1,CATRDRGGSGGELFF
TRBV19,CASSLEGATEKLFF
TRBV12-5,CASGLRDGANNEQFF
TRBV7-9,CASSLDAPPAGGPNEQYF